Below, one T cell receptor beta chain is given with its context. The antigen is undetermined. Primed by a sample-barcoded 5' primer and a J-beta primer mix, a second PCR proceeded for roughly 7 to 11 cycles. TCRdb recomputed calls from the 5' RACE reads with MiXCR, one row per CDR3 protein. The data contain roughly 730,000 distinct CDR3 sequences, roughly three fifths of them singletons. The source of the sample is a study of blood T cells in healthy people across ages. The authors isolated at least 7 million PBMCs per sample. Overall study findings and caveats: Naive T cell percentage showed a strong correlation with TCR beta diversity. In long-lived donors, naive CD4+ cell counts and diversity exceeded those of aged donors.

The CDR3 is 16 amino acids. The V gene's germline CDR1 is MNHNY and CDR2 SVGAGI (reference sequence). V shed 6 bases and J 1 base; nucleotides not matched to a gene: 6. The sequencing sample was made of blood. This chain joins TRBV6-6 and TRBJ1-4; 9 nucleotides align to TRBD1. The TCR comes from a man between 35 and 55 years old in good health. CDR3 protein: CASSLGQGITNEKLFF. DNA of the CDR3: TGTGCCAGCAGCCTCGGACAGGGGATAACTAATGAAAAACTGTTTTTT.